A selection of T cell receptor beta chains follows, all from one sample in a study of blood T cell repertoires in COVID-19. The repertoire was sequenced with immunoSEQ multiplex PCR; TCRdb's copy has only in-frame clones and lacks some. Of 140,000 to 150,000 clones listed, roughly 77% are singletons. Sequenced input: peripheral blood. These receptors were obtained from a man aged 60-69 years with acute or convalescent COVID-19. Each CDR3 is given with its conserved first and last residue. The D gene is left open where the match is weak. Part of the rows lack a size; the others show once, few, many or a class for expanded clones.

clone_size,v_call,j_call,d_call,cdr3_aa,cdr3_nt
.,TRBV19,TRBJ1-3,.,CASSPDNYGNTIYF,TGTGCCAGTAGTCCCGACAATTATGGAAACACCATATATTTT
few,TRBV6-1,TRBJ1-2,.,CASSERQGGYGYTF,TGTGCCAGCAGTGAAAGGCAGGGAGGGTATGGCTACACCTTC
once,TRBV19,TRBJ2-7,TRBD2,CASSLGTISEQYF,TGTGCCAGTAGTCTCGGGACTATAAGCGAGCAGTACTTC
.,TRBV28,TRBJ1-5,TRBD1,CASSSQGDRTPQHF,TGTGCCAGCAGTTCTCAGGGGGACCGGACGCCCCAGCATTTT
few,TRBV6-6,TRBJ1-3,.,CASIDSYQGRNTIYF,TGTGCCAGCATCGACTCCTACCAGGGCAGGAACACCATATATTTT
.,TRBV19,TRBJ2-1,TRBD2,CASERGGLGETGTSGINEQFF,TGTGCCAGTGAGCGTGGGGGGCTGGGGGAGACCGGGACTAGCGGGATTAATGAGCAGTTCTTC
.,TRBV30,TRBJ1-3,TRBD1,CAWTGTGGSGNTIYF,TGTGCCTGGACCGGGACAGGAGGCTCTGGAAACACCATATATTTT
.,TRBV4-1,TRBJ1-6,TRBD1,CASSQDGQVDSPLHF,TGCGCCAGCAGCCAAGATGGACAGGTGGATTCACCCCTCCACTTT
.,TRBV2,TRBJ1-2,.,CASLDSVLANYGYTF,TGTGCCAGCTTGGACAGCGTTTTAGCTAACTATGGCTACACCTTC
.,TRBV12-3/TRBV12-4,TRBJ2-1,TRBD1,CASSGQGAGEQFF,TGTGCCAGCAGTGGACAGGGGGCAGGGGAGCAGTTCTTC
.,TRBV20-1,TRBJ2-2,TRBD2,CSASGREGTGELFF,TGCAGTGCTAGTGGGCGGGAGGGCACCGGGGAGCTGTTTTTT
.,TRBV6-6,TRBJ1-5,TRBD1,CASRGQNSNQPQHF,TGTGCCAGCAGGGGACAGAATAGCAATCAGCCCCAGCATTTT
.,TRBV5-8,TRBJ2-3,.,CASTTRQADTQYF,TGTGCCAGCACCACTCGCCAGGCAGATACGCAGTATTTT